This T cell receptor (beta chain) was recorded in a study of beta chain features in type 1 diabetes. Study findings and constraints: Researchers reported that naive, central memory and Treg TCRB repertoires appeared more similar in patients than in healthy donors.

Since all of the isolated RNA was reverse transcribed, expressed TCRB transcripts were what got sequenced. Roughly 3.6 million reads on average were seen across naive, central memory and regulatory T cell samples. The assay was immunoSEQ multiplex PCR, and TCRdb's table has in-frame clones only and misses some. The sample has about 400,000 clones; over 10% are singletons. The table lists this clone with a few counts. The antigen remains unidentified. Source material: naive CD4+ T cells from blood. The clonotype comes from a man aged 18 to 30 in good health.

CDR3 residues: CASSLDGQGTNYGYTF. CDR3 DNA: TGTGCCAGCAGCTTAGATGGTCAGGGGACGAACTATGGCTACACCTTC. The chain uses TRBV7-9 and TRBJ1-2, with a possible D match to TRBD1 (6 bases). The length of the CDR3 is 16 residues. V was shortened by 1 base and J by 2 bases, with 14 bases between the two germline ends. CDR1 and CDR2 from the germline V gene are SEHNR and FQNEAQ (reference sequence).